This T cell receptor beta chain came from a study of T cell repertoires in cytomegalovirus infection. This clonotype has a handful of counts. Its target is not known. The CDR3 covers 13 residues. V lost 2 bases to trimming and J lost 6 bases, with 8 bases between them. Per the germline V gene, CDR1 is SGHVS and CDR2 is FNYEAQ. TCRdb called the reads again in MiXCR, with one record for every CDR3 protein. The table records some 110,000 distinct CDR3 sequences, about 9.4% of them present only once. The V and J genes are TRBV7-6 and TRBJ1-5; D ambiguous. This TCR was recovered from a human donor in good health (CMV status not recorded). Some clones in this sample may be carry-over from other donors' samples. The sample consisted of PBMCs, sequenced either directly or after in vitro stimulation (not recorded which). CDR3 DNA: TGTGCCAGCAGCTTATTGGTCGGTCAGCCCCAGCATTTT. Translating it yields CASSLLVGQPQHF.